The next 25 T cell receptor beta chains were all read from a single sample in a study of blood T cells in healthy people across ages. A second about 6 to 11 cycle PCR used barcoded and J-beta primers. TCRdb reprocessed the 5' RACE reads via MiXCR and lists one record per CDR3 protein. The sample holds hundreds of thousands of distinct CDR3 sequences, 50% to 60% seen once. Sequenced: blood. The receptors originated from a man between 60 and 75 years old in good health.

The rearrangement links TRBV6-5 to TRBJ2-3; D is unresolved. The ends were cut back, 0 bases at V and 2 bases at J, with 12 bases in the middle. The CDR3 has 16 amino acids. Germline V lookup: CDR1 MNHEY, CDR2 SVGAGI. This CDR3 is CASSYSKRILTDTQYF. The CDR3 DNA reads TGTGCCAGCAGTTACTCGAAACGTATACTCACAGATACGCAGTATTTT.

This sequence joins TRBV29-1 and TRBJ1-4; possibly TRBD1 for D (5 bases). CDR1 SQVTM and CDR2 ANQGSEA come from the germline V gene. Trimming shortened V by 5 bases and J by 2 bases, and 9 bases separated the two germline ends. The CDR3 is 13 residues long. The CDR3 nucleotides read TGCAGCGTTCGGGCAGGGACTAATGAAAAACTGTTTTTT. This encodes CSVRAGTNEKLFF.

A few counts support this clonotype. The J gene is TRBJ2-3, the V gene TRBV6-6, with TRBD2 identical over 8 bases. This CDR3 spans 16 amino acids. From germline, CDR1 is MNHNY and CDR2 SVGAGI (reference sequence). Trimming at V came to 6 bases and at J to 2 bases, leaving 10 bases not matched to a gene. The CDR3 sequence is CASSLDSRGVTDTQYF. DNA for the CDR3: TGTGCCAGCAGCCTGGACTCGCGGGGGGTCACAGATACGCAGTATTTT.

This clonotype was seen a few times. The chain employs TRBV5-1 and TRBJ2-3, with TRBD1 identical over 9 bases. After removal of 0 bases from V and 0 bases from J, the junction contained 2 bases not matched to a gene. The CDR3 spans 16 residues. Germline values: CDR1 SGHRS, CDR2 YFSETQ. The DNA for the CDR3 is TGCGCCAGCAGCTTGGACGGACAGGGGAGCACAGATACGCAGTATTTT. Protein: CASSLDGQGSTDTQYF.

The chain uses TRBV9 and TRBJ2-4; maybe TRBD1 (6 bases). V dropped 4 bases and J dropped 0 bases, with 17 bases sitting between them. The CDR3 extends over 17 amino acids. CDR1 is SGDLS and CDR2 is YYNGEE in the germline V gene. CDR3 amino acids: CASSPEGDTLAKNIQYF. The CDR3 DNA reads as TGTGCCAGCAGCCCCGAGGGGGACACGCTAGCCAAAAACATTCAGTACTTC.

On this clonotype itself: It may be a read error: a sequence one base away is much more abundant. The chain links TRBV5-1 to TRBJ2-3; the D gene is possibly TRBD2 (5 bases). The CDR3 consists of 18 residues. Germline V gene lookup returns CDR1 SGHRS and CDR2 YFSETQ. The CDR3 is CASSLEASQALRTETQYF. CDR3 nucleotides: TGCGCCAGCAGCTTGGAAGCTAGCCAGGCGCTTCGTACAGAGACGCAGTATTTT.

The gene calls are TRBV20-1 and TRBJ2-1; TRBD2 might be the D (5 bases). From germline, CDR1 is DFQATT and CDR2 SNEGSKA (reference sequence). This CDR3 comprises 12 residues. CDR3 DNA: TGCAGGGGGTTAGCGAGGGACAATGAGCAGTTCTTC. This translates into CRGLARDNEQFF.

This sequence joins TRBV2 and TRBJ2-1, with D possibly TRBD1 on 6 matching bases. Trimming took 6 bases from V and 6 from J, leaving 9 bases between them. Germline V gene lookup returns CDR1 SNHLY and CDR2 FYNNEI. The CDR3 has 12 amino acids. The CDR3 loop reads CASSTDSNEQFF. DNA for the CDR3: TGTGCCAGCAGCACGGACAGCAATGAGCAGTTCTTC.

J is TRBJ1-2 and V is TRBV20-1; D is perhaps TRBD1 (6 bases). V lost 5 bases and J lost 4, with 14 bases in between. Germline lookup yields CDR1 DFQATT and CDR2 SNEGSKA (reference sequence). CDR3 size: 13 residues. CDR3: CSAGGQPVYGYTF. The CDR3 bases are TGCAGTGCTGGAGGACAGCCGGTCTATGGCTACACCTTC.

The chain joins TRBV5-8 to TRBJ1-2, with D maybe TRBD1 (6 bases). The V end was cut by 6 bases, the J end by 4 bases, with 13 bases between. The CDR3 has 13 residues. Germline V gene sequence: CDR1 SGHTS, CDR2 YDEGEE. CDR3 coding DNA: TGTGCCAGCAACCCAACAGGGCCCTATGGCTACACCTTC. Amino acids: CASNPTGPYGYTF.

V usage is TRBV20-1 and J usage is TRBJ1-2; D unresolved. V was cut by 3 bases and J by 0 bases, with 8 bases left in between. The CDR3 totals 13 residues. CDR1 DFQATT and CDR2 SNEGSKA come from the germline V gene (reference sequence). CDR3 sequence reads: CSASLGPNYGYTF. For the CDR3, the DNA is TGCAGTGCTAGCCTTGGACCTAACTATGGCTACACCTTC.

The CDR3 protein is CASTTDRRRVLDEQYF. The CDR3 DNA follows: TGTGCCAGCACCACGGACAGGCGGCGGGTACTCGATGAGCAGTACTTC. The chain couples TRBV12-3 or TRBV12-4 to TRBJ2-7; 7 nucleotides match TRBD1. V gave up 7 bases and J gave up 7 bases; unmatched junction bases: 19. CDR3 length: 16 residues.

The chain employs TRBV7-9 and TRBJ2-3; TRBD1 aligns across 10 bases. The CDR3 covers 14 residues. Trimming removed 5 bases from V and 8 bases from J; junction bases left unmatched: 7. Germline lookup yields CDR1 SEHNR and CDR2 FQNEAQ (reference sequence). Written as DNA, the CDR3 is TGTGCCAGCAGCCAGGACAGGGGGGAGGCTACGCAGTATTTT. Translated, it gives CASSQDRGEATQYF.

This clonotype was counted many times. The chain recombines TRBV4-2 with TRBJ2-4; D ambiguous. V gave up 6 bases and J gave up 6 bases, with 15 bases separating them. Germline V gene sequence: CDR1 LGHNA, CDR2 YNFKEQ. The CDR3 length is 14 residues. The CDR3 DNA reads as TGTGCCAGCAGACCCGCGACGTCGTTAAACATTCAGTACTTC. It is translated as CASRPATSLNIQYF.

This chain uses TRBV20-1 with TRBJ2-7, with D maybe TRBD2 (5 bases). There are 13 residues in the CDR3. Deletions cut 5 bases from V and 7 bases from J, with 18 bases between. CDR1 is DFQATT, CDR2 SNEGSKA, per germline (reference sequence). Here the CDR3 reads CSARSGNNNEQYF. CDR3 coding DNA: TGCAGTGCTCGTTCGGGGAATAACAATGAGCAGTACTTC.

This clonotype has more than one count but fewer than ten. The rearrangement links TRBV20-1 to TRBJ1-4; D gene ambiguous. This CDR3 spans 15 amino acids. Deletions cut 4 bases from V and 5 bases from J, with 17 bases between. CDR1 is DFQATT, CDR2 SNEGSKA, per germline (reference sequence). The CDR3 bases are TGCAGTGCTATTGGCGCCCCTGGGCGAAATGAAAAACTGTTTTTT. Translating it yields CSAIGAPGRNEKLFF.

This clonotype has a handful of counts. V usage is TRBV7-6 and J usage is TRBJ2-4, with 9 bases identical to TRBD2. The germline V gene has CDR1 SGHVS and CDR2 FNYEAQ. The ends lost 3 bases at V and 0 bases at J; junction bases unmatched: 6. This CDR3 region has 17 residues. The CDR3 DNA reads TGTGCCAGCAGCTTCGAAGCGGGGGGCCTAGCCAAAAACATTCAGTACTTC. Translated: CASSFEAGGLAKNIQYF.

On this clonotype itself: A read error is possible here, since a much larger clone lies one base away. V is TRBV10-3 and J is TRBJ2-3; perhaps D is TRBD1 or TRBD2 (5 bases each). The CDR3 contains 13 residues. CDR1 ENHRY and CDR2 SYGVKD come from the germline V gene. The DNA of the CDR3 is TGTGCCACCAGTGACCGGGGCTCCGATACGCAGTATTTT. Translating gives CATSDRGSDTQYF.

The chain joins TRBV24-1 to TRBJ2-3, with TRBD2 matching over 14 bases. From germline, CDR1 is KGHDR and CDR2 SFDVKD. V shed 3 bases and J 6 bases; nucleotides not matched to a gene: 22. The length of the CDR3 is 22 residues. CDR3 sequence reads: CATSDPTRTGRRLAGGQDTQYF. CDR3 nucleotides: TGTGCCACCAGTGATCCAACCCGGACAGGGAGGCGACTAGCGGGGGGGCAGGATACGCAGTATTTT.

This chain joins TRBV20-1 and TRBJ2-5, with 7 bases fitting TRBD2. CDR1 DFQATT and CDR2 SNEGSKA come from the germline V gene (reference sequence). The CDR3 runs 14 residues. V was clipped by 6 bases and J by 0 bases; unmatched bases: 7. The CDR3 sequence is CSARSGRNQETQYF. CDR3 DNA: TGCAGTGCGCGTAGCGGGCGGAACCAAGAGACCCAGTACTTC.

The rearrangement links TRBV30 to TRBJ2-6; D possibly corresponds to TRBD2 (5 bases). The CDR3 consists of 16 residues. Trimming removed 4 bases from V and 2 bases from J, with 15 bases in between. Germline V gives CDR1 GTSNPN, CDR2 SVGIG (reference sequence). The CDR3 coding sequence is TGTGCCTGGACCCCAAAGCGGTCCACTGGGGCCAACGTCCTGACTTTC. Its protein is CAWTPKRSTGANVLTF.

This chain links TRBV27 with TRBJ1-2, with D maybe TRBD1 (6 bases). V was clipped by 6 bases and J by 3 bases, with 14 bases between them. The CDR3 consists of 14 residues. From germline, CDR1 is MNHEY and CDR2 SMNVEV (reference sequence). Here the CDR3 reads CASSQTRQDYGYTF. CDR3 nucleotides: TGTGCCAGCAGCCAGACCCGACAGGACTATGGCTACACCTTC.

The chain uses TRBV6-1 and TRBJ1-2; 7 bases are shared with TRBD1. The germline gives CDR1 MNHNS, CDR2 SASEGT. With 0 bases clipped from V and 4 bases from J, the junction kept 2 bases outside the gene matches. This CDR3 region has 14 residues. As DNA, the CDR3 is TGTGCCAGCAGTGAAGCCTACAGGGGCTATGGCTACACCTTC. It codes for CASSEAYRGYGYTF.

This chain's CDR3 is CASSKKGAYNEQYF. The CDR3 nucleotides are TGTGCCAGCAGCAAAAAGGGAGCCTACAATGAGCAGTACTTC. The genes are TRBV21-1 and TRBJ2-1; TRBD2 is taken as the D call from the table, unchecked against the DNA. The tail of the sequence fits TRBJ2-7 better, so the J call may be wrong. TRBV21-1 is tagged as a pseudogene. CDR3 size: 14 residues.

With respect to this clonotype: Germline is not matched at one junction end, which may reflect a read error. This chain connects TRBV7-2 to TRBJ2-6, with 7 bases lining up with TRBD2. This CDR3 has 18 residues. Germline loops: CDR1 SGHTA, CDR2 FQGNSA. The CDR3 reads CVSSSFAGRVTEANVLTF. The CDR3 coding sequence is TGTGTCAGCAGCTCATTCGCTGGGAGGGTAACGGAGGCCAACGTCCTGACTTTC.